The 24 T cell receptor beta chains below were found in one sample sequenced in a study of blood T cell repertoires in COVID-19. The repertoire was sequenced with immunoSEQ multiplex PCR; TCRdb's copy has only in-frame clones and lacks some. The sample holds some 460,000 clones, approximately 90% seen once. Source material: peripheral blood. These receptors all come from a woman in her 30s with acute or convalescent COVID-19.

V is TRBV4-2 and J is TRBJ2-3; 7 bases are a match to TRBD2. The CDR3 has 17 amino acids. Germline V gene data show CDR1 as LGHNA and CDR2 as YNFKEQ. Trimming removed 2 bases from V and 1 base from J; junction bases left unmatched: 9. The CDR3, as DNA: TGTGCCAGCAGCCAACGACCCCTGCTAGCGGGCACAGATACGCAGTATTTT. Translated, it gives CASSQRPLLAGTDTQYF.

This clone has just one count. The chain links TRBV5-1 to TRBJ1-1; tentatively, D is TRBD1 (5 bases). This CDR3 spans 18 amino acids. The germline V and J ends were trimmed by 3 bases and 3 bases, with 24 bases remaining between them. In germline, CDR1 is SGHRS, CDR2 YFSETQ. The CDR3 coding sequence is TGCGCCAGCAGCTCCCCCCTGCGGGGAGGGCTGGGGGACACTGAAGCTTTCTTT. Encoded protein: CASSSPLRGGLGDTEAFF. The variable domain in full, with the rest retrieved from reference TRBV5-1 and TRBJ1-1, is KAGVTQTPRYLIKTRGQQVTLSCSPISGHRSVSWYQQTPGQGLQFLFEYFSETQRNKGNFPGRFSGRQFSNSRSEMNVSTLELGDSALYLCASSSPLRGGLGDTEAFFGQGTRLTVV.

This clone is a singleton in its sample. This chain links TRBV5-6 with TRBJ1-1, with 7 bases that match TRBD1. Per germline, CDR1 SGHDT and CDR2 YYEEEE. After removal of 4 bases from V and 1 base from J, the junction contained 7 bases not matched to a gene. This CDR3 comprises 15 residues. The CDR3 spells CASSITGTENTEAFF. The CDR3 bases are TGTGCCAGCAGCATCACAGGGACAGAGAACACTGAAGCTTTCTTT.

The chain employs TRBV6-2 or TRBV6-3 and TRBJ2-2; 11 positions match TRBD1. With 2 bases clipped from V and 7 bases from J, the junction kept 3 bases outside the gene matches. The CDR3 is made up of 15 amino acids. Germline V lookup: CDR1 MNHEY, CDR2 SVGEGT. The CDR3 region has the DNA TGTGCCAGCAGTTACGGACAGGGGGCGTTCGGGGAGCTGTTTTTT. It specifies CASSYGQGAFGELFF.

The chain has TRBV5-6 and TRBJ2-1, with 9 bases matching TRBD1. CDR3 length: 14 residues. Trimming at V came to 2 bases and at J to 8 bases, leaving 5 bases not matched to a gene. Germline CDR1 reads SGHDT; CDR2 reads YYEEEE. The CDR3 nucleotides are TGTGCCAGCAGCTTTGGGACAGGGAGGGATGAGCAGTTCTTC. Its protein product is CASSFGTGRDEQFF.

As DNA, the CDR3 is TGTGCCAGCAGTCGAAGCCGGACAGGGGCCGCTTCACAGGATACGCAGTATTTT. This sequence encodes CASSRSRTGAASQDTQYF. The V gene is TRBV27, the J gene TRBJ2-3; the match to TRBD1 covers 9 bases. Per the germline V gene, CDR1 is MNHEY and CDR2 is SMNVEV (reference sequence). The CDR3 spans 18 residues. V trimming: 5 bases; J trimming: 6 bases; junction bases outside the gene matches: 18.

This clone was recorded only once. The chain is built from TRBV7-2 and TRBJ2-1, with 12 nucleotides matching TRBD2. With 4 bases clipped from V and 8 bases from J, the junction kept 6 bases outside the gene matches. CDR1 SGHTA and CDR2 FQGNSA come from the germline V gene. The CDR3 covers 15 residues. This CDR3 reads CASSSSSGGAYEQFF. The CDR3 nucleotides read TGTGCCAGCAGCTCATCTAGCGGGGGGGCCTATGAGCAGTTCTTC.

This sequence joins TRBV5-5 and TRBJ2-1; the D is unclear. V was trimmed by 2 bases and J by 8 bases, leaving 14 bases between them. CDR1 SGHKS and CDR2 YYEKEE come from the germline V gene (reference sequence). The CDR3 is 14 residues long. CDR3 in DNA: TGTGCCAGCAGCTTTCCATCCAGCGTCGATGAGCAGTTCTTC. Encoded protein: CASSFPSSVDEQFF.

The J gene is TRBJ2-5, the V gene TRBV7-2; TRBD1 aligns across 8 bases. Germline trimming cut 10 bases from V and 2 bases from J; bases unmatched to any gene: 6. CDR1 is SGHTA and CDR2 is FQGNSA in the germline V gene. This CDR3 contains 13 residues. In DNA form, the CDR3 reads TGTGCCAACTTAGACAGGGGTCAAGAGACCCAGTACTTC. Translating it yields CANLDRGQETQYF.

This rearrangement joins TRBV6-1 to TRBJ1-1, with D uncertain. V lost 2 bases and J lost 4, with 17 bases in between. CDR3 length: 16 amino acids. The germline CDR1 and CDR2 sequences are MNHNS and SASEGT. CDR3 DNA: TGTGCCAGCAGTGAATGGGCACACAACCAGGTCACTGAAGCTTTCTTT. Translated: CASSEWAHNQVTEAFF.

This CDR3 reads CASSQDRFGTEAFF. Written as DNA, the CDR3 is TGTGCCAGCTCACAGGACAGGTTTGGCACTGAAGCTTTCTTT. The V gene is TRBV18, the J gene TRBJ1-1; 7 bases map to TRBD1. The CDR3 length is 14 residues. Germline-derived CDR1 and CDR2 are KGHSH and LQKENI. Trimming removed 4 bases from V and 4 bases from J; junction bases left unmatched: 6.

CDR3 sequence reads: CASGQGASHEQYF. For the CDR3, the DNA is TGTGCCAGCGGACAGGGGGCCAGCCACGAGCAGTACTTC. The chain recombines TRBV28 with TRBJ2-7; TRBD1 matches at 11 bases. Losses at the gene ends were 8 bases for V and 5 bases for J; bases not matched to a gene: 5. The CDR3 consists of 13 residues. CDR1 is MDHEN and CDR2 is SYDVKM in the germline V gene.

The rearrangement links TRBV27 to TRBJ2-7, with a tentative D call TRBD1 (5 bases). Looked up from germline, CDR1 is MNHEY and CDR2 is SMNVEV (reference sequence). V was cut by 5 bases and J by 6 bases, with 14 bases left in between. The CDR3 is 13 amino acids. The CDR3 is CASSPIHGAEQYF. The CDR3 DNA sequence: TGTGCCAGCAGTCCCATTCATGGGGCCGAGCAGTACTTC.

The CDR3: CASSAPQGGEQFF. The DNA for the CDR3 is TGTGCCAGCAGTGCCCCCCAGGGAGGGGAGCAGTTCTTC. J is TRBJ2-1 and V is TRBV2, with 7 bases that match TRBD2. The V gene's germline CDR1 is SNHLY and CDR2 FYNNEI. J gave up 10 bases and V 4 bases, and 7 bases lay outside the gene matches. This CDR3 has 13 amino acids.

Here the CDR3 reads CASSLSRGGDTDTQYF. The CDR3 DNA is TGCGCCAGCAGCCTATCTCGGGGAGGGGACACAGATACGCAGTATTTT. This chain uses TRBV4-1 with TRBJ2-3; 7 bases match TRBD2. This CDR3 is 16 amino acids long. Per germline, CDR1 MGHRA and CDR2 YSYEKL. The trim removed 4 bases at V and 2 bases at J, leaving 9 bases unmatched.

CDR3 nucleotides: TGTGCCAGCAGGGTTGACAGGGGGCGAAATGAGCAGTTCTTC. Residues: CASRVDRGRNEQFF. J is TRBJ2-1 and V is TRBV7-2; 10 bases line up with TRBD1. The CDR3 is 14 amino acids. CDR1 is SGHTA, CDR2 FQGNSA, per germline. The trim removed 6 bases at V and 7 bases at J, leaving 6 bases unmatched.

The CDR3 DNA is TGCAGCGTTGAAGATCTCCCCGTACTGGTTGACAATGAGCAGTTCTTC. It encodes CSVEDLPVLVDNEQFF. This chain connects TRBV29-1 to TRBJ2-1; D gene uncertain. Trimming removed 0 bases at V and 5 bases at J, with 17 bases between. In germline, CDR1 is SQVTM, CDR2 ANQGSEA. The CDR3 is 16 amino acids.

The chain uses TRBV15 and TRBJ2-7, with TRBD2 matching over 10 bases. There are 12 residues in the CDR3. Germline lookup yields CDR1 LNHNV and CDR2 YYDKDF (reference sequence). V gave up 8 bases and J gave up 5 bases; unmatched junction bases: 3. CDR3 region: CATAGTSDEQYF. The CDR3 DNA follows: TGTGCCACCGCCGGGACTAGCGACGAGCAGTACTTC.

The chain joins TRBV4-1 to TRBJ2-3, with TRBD2 matching 12 bases. The CDR3 spans 16 residues. CDR1 is MGHRA and CDR2 is YSYEKL in the germline V gene. The ends lost 1 base at V and 8 bases at J; junction bases unmatched: 7. For the CDR3, the DNA is TGCGCCAGCAGCCAAGTCCTAGCGGGGGGGCCGGCTACGCAGTATTTT. It translates to CASSQVLAGGPATQYF.

V is TRBV10-2 and J is TRBJ1-5, with D tentatively TRBD1 (6 bases). CDR1 and CDR2 (germline): WSHSY, SAAADI. V dropped 4 bases and J dropped 6 bases, with 19 bases sitting between them. The length of the CDR3 is 16 residues. The chain's CDR3 is CASSVGSGQDRQPQHF. CDR3 nucleotide sequence: TGCGCCAGCAGTGTCGGCTCGGGACAAGACCGTCAGCCCCAGCATTTT.

The genes are TRBV28 and TRBJ1-4; 11 bases line up with TRBD1. Germline lookup yields CDR1 MDHEN and CDR2 SYDVKM. The CDR3 length is 14 residues. The V gene end was trimmed by 7 bases and the J gene end by 7 bases; junction bases not matched to a gene: 5. The CDR3 sequence: CASIGTGGGEKLFF. The CDR3 nucleotides read TGTGCCAGCATAGGGACAGGGGGGGGTGAAAAACTGTTTTTT. The variable domain in full, with the rest retrieved from reference TRBV28 and TRBJ1-4, is DVKVTQSSRYLVKRTGEKVFLECVQDMDHENMFWYRQDPGLGLRLIYFSYDVKMKEKGDIPEGYSVSREKKERFSLILESASTNQTSMYLCASIGTGGGEKLFFGSGTQLSVL.

This rearrangement joins TRBV5-6 to TRBJ1-3, with 11 nucleotides matching TRBD1. Germline CDR1 reads SGHDT; CDR2 reads YYEEEE. The CDR3 loop spans 13 amino acids. With V trimmed by 2 bases and J by 10 bases, 2 bases remained unmatched. The CDR3 nucleotides are TGTGCCAGCAGCTTCGGGACAGGGGGAACCATATATTTT. As protein: CASSFGTGGTIYF. The full variable domain, its missing parts supplied by reference TRBV5-6 and TRBJ1-3, is DAGVTQSPTHLIKTRGQQVTLRCSPKSGHDTVSWYQQALGQGPQFIFQYYEEEERQRGNFPDRFSGHQFPNYSSELNVNALLLGDSALYLCASSFGTGGTIYFGEGSWLTVV.

The chain combines TRBV29-1 with TRBJ2-7; possible D gene TRBD2, 6 bases. From germline, CDR1 is SQVTM and CDR2 ANQGSEA. V lost 7 bases and J 6 bases, leaving 22 bases between the germline ends. The CDR3 loop spans 14 amino acids. CDR3 sequence reads: CSARGPGGSGEQYF. The CDR3 DNA follows: TGCAGCGCCCGGGGTCCCGGGGGTTCGGGCGAGCAGTACTTC.

This chain connects TRBV3-1 (or the pseudogene TRBV3-2) to TRBJ1-3; D is ambiguous. Germline CDR1 is LGHDT and CDR2 is YNNKEL (reference sequence). The CDR3 contains 14 residues. V was trimmed by 6 bases and J by 7 bases, leaving 16 bases between them. This CDR3 reads CASRLGSRGNTIYF. The CDR3 DNA sequence: TGTGCCAGCAGACTGGGATCTCGAGGGAACACCATATATTTT.